A single sample gave rise to the 17 T cell receptor beta chains below, sequenced in a study of T cells in Graves' hyperthyroidism and ophthalmopathy. TCR beta CDR3 regions were amplified from RNA transcripts. TCR CDR3 regions were first amplified by RT-PCR with HTBI primers. TCRdb used MiXCR to reprocess the multiplex PCR reads, holding one entry per CDR3 protein. The sample has around 280,000 distinct CDR3 sequences; 10% to 15% are singletons. Sequenced: blood. These receptors were collected from a woman in her twenties or thirties with Graves' hyperthyroidism that later progressed to Graves' ophthalmopathy.

The rearrangement joins TRBV3-1 to TRBJ2-3, with 7 positions matching TRBD2. Germline loops: CDR1 LGHDT, CDR2 YNNKEL (reference sequence). CDR3 length: 16 residues. V shed 4 bases and J 5 bases; nucleotides not matched to a gene: 12. In nucleotides, the CDR3 is TGTGCCAGCAGCCCCCCCCGTGGAGGGAGGGGAGATACGCAGTATTTT. This sequence encodes CASSPPRGGRGDTQYF.

The chain uses TRBV28 and TRBJ1-2; D unclear. The ends were cut back, 6 bases at V and 1 base at J, with 9 bases in the middle. The CDR3 spans 13 residues. Germline CDR1 MDHEN, CDR2 SYDVKM. CDR3 bases: TGTGCCAGCAGACCCCTAATTAACTATGGCTACACCTTC. Its translation: CASRPLINYGYTF.

On this clonotype: A much larger clone lies one base from this, so it may be a read error. The chain recombines TRBV20-1 with TRBJ2-1, with TRBD2 matching 7 bases. V gave up 4 bases and J gave up 6 bases; unmatched junction bases: 15. Germline values: CDR1 DFQATT, CDR2 SNEGSKA (reference sequence). The CDR3 sequence is 16 residues long. CDR3 in DNA: TGCAGTGCTAAAGCCGTCCGCGGGAGAAAGCGCAATGAGCAGTTCTTC. This sequence encodes CSAKAVRGRKRNEQFF.

This clonotype has ten or more counts. The chain has TRBV7-2 and TRBJ1-2, with D perhaps TRBD1 (6 bases). This CDR3 comprises 14 residues. V shed 5 bases and J shed 4 bases, with 14 bases lying between them. Germline CDR1 reads SGHTA; CDR2 reads FQGNSA. CDR3: CASSPLRGSYGYTF. The CDR3 region has the DNA TGTGCCAGCAGCCCACTGAGGGGGAGCTATGGCTACACCTTC.

This clonotype was seen repeatedly, ten times or more. The gene calls are TRBV6-1 and TRBJ2-7; 7 bases align to TRBD2. After removal of 8 bases from V and 7 bases from J, the junction contained 8 bases not matched to a gene. The CDR3 totals 12 residues. Germline lookup yields CDR1 MNHNS and CDR2 SASEGT. CDR3 coding DNA: TGTGCCAGCCGGGGGGAAAGTTGGGAGCAGTACTTC. It codes for CASRGESWEQYF.

The chain employs TRBV4-2 and TRBJ2-1, with a tentative D call TRBD2 (5 bases). The CDR3 is made up of 14 amino acids. The germline V and J ends were trimmed by 5 bases and 8 bases, with 16 bases remaining between them. The germline V gene has CDR1 LGHNA and CDR2 YNFKEQ. The CDR3 sequence: CASSIQEEVYEQFF. CDR3 coding DNA: TGTGCCAGCAGCATTCAAGAGGAGGTCTATGAGCAGTTCTTC.

This clonotype has ten or more counts. CDR3 residues: CASRSGGKNTEAFF. The CDR3 nucleotides read TGTGCCAGCAGATCGGGGGGTAAGAACACTGAAGCTTTCTTT. V usage is TRBV12-3 or TRBV12-4 and J usage is TRBJ1-1; a weak D match, TRBD1 (5 bases). There are 14 residues in the CDR3. V was shortened by 6 bases and J by 1 base, with 12 bases between the two germline ends.

In its sample, this clonotype was seen many times. The V and J genes are TRBV6-2 or TRBV6-3 and TRBJ1-5; D call uncertain. CDR1 is MNHEY and CDR2 is SVGEGT in the germline V gene. This CDR3 contains 12 residues. Trimming cost V 5 bases and J 7 bases, with 9 bases left between them. The CDR3 DNA follows: TGTGCCAGCAGTCAGACCACCCAGCCCCAGCATTTT. Translation gives CASSQTTQPQHF.

This clonotype was picked up a small number of times. The chain combines TRBV19 with TRBJ2-6; 7 bases agree with TRBD2. Germline lookup yields CDR1 LNHDA and CDR2 SQIVND (reference sequence). Unmatched junction bases numbered 8, after V lost 3 bases and J lost 0 bases. The CDR3 loop spans 18 amino acids. The CDR3 DNA reads TGTGCCAGTAGTATCGGCCTAGCGGCCTCCTCTGGGGCCAACGTCCTGACTTTC. Residues: CASSIGLAASSGANVLTF.

This clonotype showed up many times. The chain employs TRBV30 and TRBJ2-2; D is possibly TRBD2 (5 bases). Germline CDR1 reads GTSNPN; CDR2 reads SVGIG (reference sequence). The CDR3 is 13 residues long. Trimming removed 2 bases from V and 2 bases from J, with 6 bases in between. For the CDR3, the DNA is TGTGCCTGGAGTACGGGAAACACCGGGGAGCTGTTTTTT. It translates to CAWSTGNTGELFF.

This clonotype was observed at least ten times. The CDR3 DNA reads TGCGCCAGCAGCCTGGAGAGGTTCAATCAGCCCCAGCATTTT. This codes for CASSLERFNQPQHF. The chain combines TRBV4-3 with TRBJ1-5; the D is unclear. From germline, CDR1 is LGHNA and CDR2 YSLEER. V lost 4 bases and J 3 bases, leaving 10 bases between the germline ends. This CDR3 contains 14 residues.

This clonotype was seen at least ten times. CDR3 sequence reads: CATSRAFRGNQPQHF. CDR3 DNA: TGTGCCACCAGCAGAGCTTTTAGGGGCAATCAGCCCCAGCATTTT. This chain connects TRBV15 to TRBJ1-5; no clear D. Germline assignment: CDR1 LNHNV and CDR2 YYDKDF (reference sequence). Deletions cut 1 base from V and 2 bases from J, with 9 bases between. The CDR3 loop spans 15 amino acids.

This clonotype was seen at least ten times. The chain couples TRBV29-1 to TRBJ1-2; no clear D. The CDR3 length is 13 residues. Per the germline V gene, CDR1 is SQVTM and CDR2 is ANQGSEA. With 2 bases removed from V and 0 bases from J, the gap between germline ends came to 7 bases. The CDR3 loop reads CSVEFGANYGYTF. The CDR3 nucleotides read TGCAGCGTTGAATTTGGGGCTAACTATGGCTACACCTTC.

This chain uses TRBV6-2 or TRBV6-3 with TRBJ2-1; D is perhaps TRBD1 or TRBD2 (5 bases each). V shed 5 bases and J shed 7 bases, with 18 bases lying between them. The CDR3 contains 15 residues. The germline V gene encodes CDR1 MNHEY and CDR2 SVGEGT. The CDR3 sequence is CASSGFRGTENEQFF. CDR3 coding DNA: TGTGCCAGCAGTGGTTTTCGAGGGACGGAGAATGAGCAGTTCTTC.

CDR3 region: CASGTPNYGYTF. The CDR3 bases are TGTGCCAGCGGAACGCCTAACTATGGCTACACCTTC. V is TRBV28 and J is TRBJ1-2; D unclear. In germline, CDR1 is MDHEN, CDR2 SYDVKM. The ends were cut back, 8 bases at V and 0 bases at J, with 7 bases in the middle. CDR3 size: 12 residues.

This clonotype occurred many times. The CDR3 sequence is CATSIAREYGYTF. The DNA of the CDR3 is TGTGCCACCAGCATCGCGCGGGAGTATGGCTACACCTTC. The V gene is TRBV15, the J gene TRBJ1-2; D not certain. Trimming left V 4 bases short and J 5 bases short, with 11 bases between. Germline CDR1 LNHNV, CDR2 YYDKDF (reference sequence). This CDR3 is 13 amino acids long. Full variable domain (outside the CDR3, taken from reference TRBV15 and TRBJ1-2): DAMVIQNPRYQVTQFGKPVTLSCSQTLNHNVMYWYQQKSSQAPKLLFHYYDKDFNNEADTPDNFQSRRPNTSFCFLDIRSPGLGDTAMYLCATSIAREYGYTFGSGTRLTVV.

With regard to this clonotype: A clone one base away is much larger, so this may be a read error. The genes are TRBV6-2 or TRBV6-3 and TRBJ2-1; no reliable D call. The CDR3 spans 13 residues. The V end was cut by 0 bases, the J end by 9 bases, with 9 bases between. The germline V gene encodes CDR1 MNHEY and CDR2 SVGEGT. The CDR3 DNA follows: TGTGCCAGCAGTTACTCGGCACCAAGTGAGCAGTTCTTC. It translates to CASSYSAPSEQFF.